Following are 24 T cell receptor beta chains from one sample sequenced in a study of blood T cell dynamics during melanoma immunotherapy. Using immunoSEQ multiplex PCR, the repertoire was profiled, and TCRdb retains in-frame clones only, with some absent. The sample yields some 9,900 clones, about nine tenths seen once. Time point described: pre-treatment baseline. This specimen was blood, taken from a patient treated with checkpoint blockade. The receptor set was obtained from a human donor with melanoma.

V is TRBV6-1 and J is TRBJ2-1, with D possibly matching TRBD2 (6 bases). The V and J ends lost 3 bases and 1 base respectively, with 7 bases between them. Germline CDR1 reads MNHNS; CDR2 reads SASEGT. This CDR3 is built from 14 residues. CDR3 loop: CASSDGLSYNEQFF. Written as DNA, the CDR3 is TGTGCCAGCAGTGACGGACTATCCTACAATGAGCAGTTCTTC.

The chain links TRBV5-5 to TRBJ2-7; 11 nucleotides match TRBD1. In germline, CDR1 is SGHKS, CDR2 YYEKEE (reference sequence). This CDR3 contains 14 residues. Trimming took 3 bases from V and 3 from J; bases not matched to a gene: 2. CDR3 protein: CASSSGTGGYEQYF. The CDR3, as DNA: TGTGCCAGCAGCTCCGGGACAGGGGGCTACGAGCAGTACTTC.

This sequence joins TRBV4-3 and TRBJ2-7, with 7 bases fitting TRBD2. Germline lookup yields CDR1 LGHNA and CDR2 YSLEER. The CDR3 sequence is 17 residues long. The V and J ends lost 0 bases and 1 base, in that order; junction bases with no gene match: 9. The CDR3 bases are TGCGCCAGCAGCCAAGACCTAGCGGATAAACCTTCCTACGAGCAGTACTTC. Its protein product is CASSQDLADKPSYEQYF.

The rearrangement links TRBV5-1 to TRBJ2-2; D remains ambiguous. The germline gives CDR1 SGHRS, CDR2 YFSETQ. The CDR3 totals 14 residues. The V gene lost 9 bases and the J gene lost 0 bases, with 12 bases spanning the gap. In DNA, the CDR3 is TGCGCCACGACACCGCCCTCGAACACCGGGGAGCTGTTTTTT. Amino acids: CATTPPSNTGELFF.

This clone was found once. Written as DNA, the CDR3 is TGTGCCAGCACTATCGGGATACAGAACACCGGGGAGCTGTTTTTT. Its translation is CASTIGIQNTGELFF. This chain links TRBV2 with TRBJ2-2, with D possibly being TRBD2 (5 bases). Germline assignment: CDR1 SNHLY and CDR2 FYNNEI. CDR3 size: 15 residues. The V and J ends lost 7 bases and 1 base respectively, with 13 bases between them.

The rearrangement joins TRBV5-1 to TRBJ2-5; D is perhaps TRBD2 (5 bases). This CDR3 is 14 amino acids long. Germline V gives CDR1 SGHRS, CDR2 YFSETQ. Deletions cut 4 bases from V and 5 bases from J, with 15 bases between. The CDR3 region is CASSLDPGLETQYF. The CDR3 DNA follows: TGCGCCAGCAGCCTGGACCCGGGGTTGGAGACCCAGTACTTC.

The chain couples TRBV7-3 to TRBJ2-3; 10 nucleotides agree with TRBD2. Germline V gene sequence: CDR1 SGHTA, CDR2 FQGTGA. The CDR3 has 15 amino acids. J gave up 6 bases and V 6 bases, and 9 bases lay outside the gene matches. In DNA form, the CDR3 reads TGTGCCAGCAGTCCAAGCGGGAGGGCCGGGGATACGCAGTATTTT. This encodes CASSPSGRAGDTQYF.

On this clone itself: The sample carries other DNA sequences with the same CDR3. V usage is TRBV7-8 and J usage is TRBJ1-1; D gene ambiguous. V dropped 5 bases and J dropped 4 bases, with 11 bases sitting between them. Germline CDR1 and CDR2: SGHVS and FQNEAQ. This CDR3 spans 13 amino acids. CDR3 coding DNA: TGTGCCAGCAGCCTAGAACTGGGCACTGAAGCTTTCTTT. Translating gives CASSLELGTEAFF.

In this sample, this clone turned up a few times. The chain uses TRBV19 and TRBJ2-2; either TRBD1 or TRBD2 may supply D (5 bases each). The CDR3 is made up of 15 amino acids. Between the trimmed V and J ends, which lost 6 bases and 2 bases, there was a span of 13 bases. CDR1 is LNHDA, CDR2 SQIVND, per germline (reference sequence). The CDR3 region is CASRRTGPNTGELFF. Here the CDR3 DNA reads TGTGCCAGTAGGAGGACGGGGCCTAACACCGGGGAGCTGTTTTTT.

The chain is built from TRBV19 and TRBJ1-1; D not resolved. V shed 6 bases and J shed 1 base, with 9 bases lying between them. Germline CDR1 LNHDA, CDR2 SQIVND (reference sequence). This CDR3 has 13 amino acids. The CDR3 nucleotides read TGTGCCAGTAGCCGAGACGGGAACACTGAAGCTTTCTTT. Amino acid sequence: CASSRDGNTEAFF.

The chain is built from TRBV6-5 and TRBJ2-7, with D uncertain. Germline-derived CDR1 and CDR2 are MNHEY and SVGAGI. This CDR3 spans 14 amino acids. Trimming took off 4 bases at V and 2 bases at J, with 12 bases between the two ends. The CDR3 region has the DNA TGTGCCAGCAGTTCAACCCTAAGGGCCTACGAGCAGTACTTC. It codes for CASSSTLRAYEQYF.

The rearrangement uses TRBV7-2 and TRBJ2-4; no definite D call. This CDR3 has 15 amino acids. The germline V gene has CDR1 SGHTA and CDR2 FQGNSA. Deletions cut 0 bases from V and 0 bases from J, with 6 bases between. In nucleotides, the CDR3 is TGTGCCAGCAGCTTAGCTCACTTAGCCAAAAACATTCAGTACTTC. Protein: CASSLAHLAKNIQYF. Full variable domain (missing parts from reference TRBV7-2 and TRBJ2-4): GAGVSQSPSNKVTEKGKDVELRCDPISGHTALYWYRQSLGQGLEFLIYFQGNSAPDKSGLPSDRFSAERTGGSVSTLTIQRTQQEDSAVYLCASSLAHLAKNIQYFGAGTRLSVL.

This chain connects TRBV30 to TRBJ1-4; maybe TRBD1 (6 bases). V lost 3 bases to trimming and J lost 10 bases, with 15 bases between them. In germline, CDR1 is GTSNPN, CDR2 SVGIG (reference sequence). This CDR3 has 13 amino acids. CDR3 coding DNA: TGTGCCTGGAGGCGGGGGGGGCGCGGAAAACTGTTTTTT. Translated: CAWRRGGRGKLFF.

The chain combines TRBV19 with TRBJ1-4, with 9 bases identical to TRBD1. J lost 7 bases, V lost 8 bases, and 14 bases had no gene match. The CDR3 has 16 residues. Germline V gives CDR1 LNHDA, CDR2 SQIVND (reference sequence). The DNA for the CDR3 is TGTGCCAGTGAGACCGGGACAGGGCGTCTGGCTGAAAAACTGTTTTTT. It translates to CASETGTGRLAEKLFF. Full variable domain (missing parts from reference TRBV19 and TRBJ1-4): DGGITQSPKYLFRKEGQNVTLSCEQNLNHDAMYWYRQDPGQGLRLIYYSQIVNDFQKGDIAEGYSVSREKKESFPLTVTSAQKNPTAFYLCASETGTGRLAEKLFFGSGTQLSVL.

The chain has TRBV19 and TRBJ2-7; TRBD2 aligns across 8 bases. The CDR3 length is 14 residues. CDR1 is LNHDA and CDR2 is SQIVND in the germline V gene (reference sequence). J lost 2 bases, V lost 5 bases, and 5 bases had no gene match. In nucleotides, the CDR3 is TGTGCCAGTAGTCGGACTAGCCTTCCCTACGAGCAGTACTTC. It codes for CASSRTSLPYEQYF.

The J gene is TRBJ2-1, the V gene TRBV6-5; tentative D call: TRBD2 (5 bases). The germline CDR1 and CDR2 sequences are MNHEY and SVGAGI. The ends were cut back, 2 bases at V and 10 bases at J, with 15 bases in the middle. The CDR3 extends over 14 amino acids. CDR3 DNA sequence: TGTGCCAGCAGTTACAGGGCCTCGGGGAACGAGCAGTTCTTC. Translation: CASSYRASGNEQFF.

The rearrangement links TRBV25-1 to TRBJ2-7; the D gene is possibly TRBD1 (6 bases). Trimming cost V 6 bases and J 6 bases, with 18 bases left between them. CDR1 and CDR2 (germline): MGHDK, SYGVNS. The CDR3 length is 14 residues. Here the CDR3 reads CASRDAGTLREQYF. CDR3 in DNA: TGTGCCAGCAGGGACGCCGGGACACTACGCGAGCAGTACTTC.

The chain carries TRBV6-6 and TRBJ1-4; 9 nucleotides align to TRBD1. Germline V gene lookup returns CDR1 MNHNY and CDR2 SVGAGI (reference sequence). The CDR3 contains 15 residues. Trimming cost V 5 bases and J 1 base; bases outside gene matches: 2. The CDR3 region has the DNA TGTGCCAGCAGTAGGGGACAGGGAACTAATGAAAAACTGTTTTTT. Translated, it gives CASSRGQGTNEKLFF.

The J gene is TRBJ2-1, the V gene TRBV7-3; 9 bases are a match to TRBD2. Trimming took 0 bases from V and 8 from J; bases not matched to a gene: 5. This CDR3 has 15 amino acids. Germline CDR1 and CDR2: SGHTA and FQGTGA. CDR3: CASSLTSGSFHEQFF. The CDR3 DNA reads TGTGCCAGCAGCTTAACTAGCGGGAGTTTCCATGAGCAGTTCTTC.

In its sample, this clone was seen once. Germline is not matched at one junction end, which may reflect a read error. The CDR3 nucleotides are TGTGCCAGCAGGTTATTCCAGGGGGCTGGCGAGCAGTACTTC. Its translation is CASRLFQGAGEQYF. The chain carries TRBV28 and TRBJ2-7, with 8 bases matching TRBD1. The V gene's germline CDR1 is MDHEN and CDR2 SYDVKM. The CDR3 consists of 14 residues.

J is TRBJ1-3 and V is TRBV7-2, with a possible D match to TRBD1 (6 bases). Between the trimmed V and J ends, which lost 5 bases and 4 bases, there was a span of 21 bases. Germline lookup yields CDR1 SGHTA and CDR2 FQGNSA. The CDR3 covers 17 residues. The CDR3 coding sequence is TGTGCCAGCAGCCCCCACCGCGGGGGGGCTGCGGGAAACACCATATATTTT. Amino acid sequence: CASSPHRGGAAGNTIYF.

V usage is TRBV11-2 and J usage is TRBJ1-1; 9 bases match TRBD1. Germline CDR1 is SGHAT and CDR2 is FQNNGV. CDR3 length: 12 residues. Trimming removed 4 bases from V and 10 bases from J; junction bases left unmatched: 4. The CDR3 coding sequence is TGTGCCAGCAGCTCTGAGACAGGGGGAGCTTTCTTT. Its protein product is CASSSETGGAFF.

V gene TRBV18 combines with J gene TRBJ1-2; 7 bases align to TRBD1. The CDR3 sequence is 13 residues long. With V trimmed by 1 base and J by 8 bases, 4 bases remained unmatched. Germline CDR1 reads KGHSH; CDR2 reads LQKENI. CDR3 DNA sequence: TGTGCCAGCTCACCACAGGGGGCAGAAGGCTACACCTTC. The encoded protein is CASSPQGAEGYTF. Full variable domain (missing parts from reference TRBV18 and TRBJ1-2): NAGVMQNPRHLVRRRGQEARLRCSPMKGHSHVYWYRQLPEEGLKFMVYLQKENIIDESGMPKERFSAEFPKEGPSILRIQQVVRGDSAAYFCASSPQGAEGYTFGSGTRLTVV.

The chain is built from TRBV2 and TRBJ2-7, with 9 positions matching TRBD1. The germline CDR1 and CDR2 sequences are SNHLY and FYNNEI. CDR3 size: 17 residues. With 1 base clipped from V and 0 bases from J, the junction kept 7 bases outside the gene matches. The CDR3 DNA follows: TGTGCCAGCAGTGAAGGGTATCTGGACAGGGGCTCCTACGAGCAGTACTTC. Protein product: CASSEGYLDRGSYEQYF. Using reference TRBV2 and TRBJ2-7 for the parts outside the CDR3, the full variable domain is EPEVTQTPSHQVTQMGQEVILRCVPISNHLYFYWYRQILGQKVEFLVSFYNNEISEKSEIFDDQFSVERPDGSNFTLKIRSTKLEDSAMYFCASSEGYLDRGSYEQYFGPGTRLTVT.